Below are 16 T cell receptor beta chains sequenced from a single sample in a study of T cell clonality in common variable immunodeficiency. Measured with immunoSEQ multiplex PCR; TCRdb has only the in-frame clones, and not every one. Observed in the sample are 25,000 to 35,000 clones, none of them singletons. The sequencing sample was made of peripheral blood mononuclear cells. Source of these receptors: a person aged 18 to 75 in good health.

This clone was observed at least ten times. From the germline J gene comes the end of the CDR3, since the read stops 3 residues before it. The rearrangement joins TRBV10-3 to TRBJ2-3, with D hard to call. The V end was cut by 4 bases, the J end by 2 bases, with 10 bases between. Looked up from germline, CDR1 is ENHRY and CDR2 is SYGVKD. The CDR3 runs to 14 residues. CDR3 sequence reads: CAISAVQPTDTQYF. The DNA read from the CDR3 is TGTGCCATCAGTGCAGTACAACCCACAGATACG.

As concerns this clone: The read halts 3 residues ahead of the CDR3 end, with the missing end drawn from the germline J gene. V usage is TRBV7-8 and J usage is TRBJ2-5; D call uncertain. V shed 1 base and J shed 4 bases, with 13 bases lying between them. Germline loops: CDR1 SGHVS, CDR2 FQNEAQ. The CDR3 is made up of 15 amino acids. Partial CDR3 DNA: TGTGCCAGCAGCTTAGGGGCAGGAGTGGGAGAGACC. Translating it yields CASSLGAGVGET. The full CDR3 protein is CASSLGAGVGETQYF. Using reference TRBV7-8 and TRBJ2-5 for the parts outside the CDR3, the full variable domain is GAGVSQSPRYKVAKRGQDVALRCDPISGHVSLFWYQQALGQGPEFLTYFQNEAQLDKSGLPSDRFFAERPEGSVSTLKIQRTQQEDSAVYLCASSLGAGVGETQYFGPGTRLLVL.

This clone came up many times. Read coverage stops 3 residues before the CDR3 terminus; the germline J gene supplies the remainder. The chain links TRBV2 to TRBJ2-3; D may be TRBD2 (6 bases). Trimming cost V 6 bases and J 7 bases, with 17 bases left between them. Germline loops: CDR1 SNHLY, CDR2 FYNNEI. The CDR3 runs to 14 residues. This CDR3 is CASRGDSRGNTQYF. The sequenced part of the CDR3 DNA is TGTGCCAGCAGGGGGGACTCCCGGGGGAATACG.

The sample holds many counts of this clone. Coverage ceases 3 residues before the CDR3 finishes, and the germline J gene fills in the end. J is TRBJ1-2 and V is TRBV30; possibly TRBD1 for D (6 bases). The germline gives CDR1 GTSNPN, CDR2 SVGIG (reference sequence). This CDR3 is 12 amino acids long. This CDR3 reads CAWTGDRLGYTF. Partial CDR3 DNA: TGTGCCTGGACCGGTGACAGGCTCGGC.

The sample holds many counts of this clone. The read terminates 3 residues before the CDR3 end, so the remaining end is supplied by the germline J gene. The chain combines TRBV6-4 with TRBJ2-3; no clear D. V was pared by 5 bases and J by 8 bases, with 11 bases between. The CDR3 runs 12 residues. Per the germline V gene, CDR1 is MRHNA and CDR2 is SNTAGT. The DNA read from the CDR3 is TGTGCCAGCAGTACTAAGCATCGTACG. Amino acids: CASSTKHRT. Given in full, the CDR3 is CASSTKHRTQYF.

At least ten counts were recorded for this clone. The read finishes 3 residues shy of the CDR3 end, and the germline J gene is used to complete it. This chain uses TRBV29-1 with TRBJ2-7; D perhaps matches TRBD1 (7 bases). Trimming cost V 5 bases and J 3 bases, with 17 bases left between them. The CDR3 spans 14 residues. Germline V CDR1 and CDR2: SQVTM, ANQGSEA. CDR3 sequence reads: CSVRGGTESYEQYF. Incomplete CDR3 DNA: TGCAGCGTTCGAGGGGGGACAGAGAGCTACGAG.

The sample holds a few counts of this clone. The CDR3 loop is CASSRQGGTEAFF. The DNA read from the CDR3 is TGTGCCAGCAGTCGACAGGGGGGAACTGAA. The chain couples TRBV7-6 to TRBJ1-1, with TRBD1 matching 9 bases. The sequence runs out 3 residues before the end of the CDR3; the remainder is reconstructed from the germline J gene. Germline loops: CDR1 SGHVS, CDR2 FNYEAQ. V gave up 6 bases and J gave up 5 bases; unmatched junction bases: 4. This CDR3 contains 13 residues.

This clone was detected a few times. The read falls 3 residues short of the CDR3 end, and the missing part is taken from the germline J gene. The rearrangement joins TRBV2 to TRBJ1-5; D remains ambiguous. Germline assignment: CDR1 SNHLY and CDR2 FYNNEI. The CDR3 has 16 residues. The V end was cut by 2 bases, the J end by 8 bases, with 19 bases between. CDR3 sequence: CASSEQLAGPIEPQHF. CDR3 DNA, as far as it was read: TGTGCCAGCAGTGAACAGCTTGCAGGCCCAATCGAGCCC.

This clone was detected many times. The sequence runs out 3 residues before the end of the CDR3; the remainder is reconstructed from the germline J gene. V usage is TRBV12-3 or TRBV12-4 and J usage is TRBJ1-5; 7 positions agree with TRBD1. This CDR3 comprises 17 residues. Unmatched junction bases numbered 12, after V lost 3 bases and J lost 4 bases. CDR3 bases read: TGTGCCAGCAGTTTGGCCCAGGGGGGCGCAGGGAATCAGCCC. This encodes CASSLAQGGAGNQP. The CDR3 in full is CASSLAQGGAGNQPQHF.

This clone was detected a few times. The read ends 3 residues shy of where the CDR3 ends; the end is completed using the germline J gene. J is TRBJ1-4 and V is TRBV20-1, with a possible D match to TRBD1 (5 bases). The V gene's germline CDR1 is DFQATT and CDR2 SNEGSKA (reference sequence). The CDR3 is 16 residues long. This CDR3 reads CSASDGEYSGANVLFF. CDR3 DNA, as far as it was read: TGCAGTGCCTCGGACGGAGAGTATAGTGGGGCCAACGTA.

As to this clone: Sequencing ends 3 residues short of the CDR3 end; the germline J gene provides the rest. The chain carries TRBV11-2 and TRBJ2-3, with 7 bases identical to TRBD2. The CDR3 runs 14 residues. CDR1 and CDR2 from the germline V gene are SGHAT and FQNNGV. With V trimmed by 2 bases and J by 5 bases, 4 bases remained unmatched. CDR3 in amino acids: CASSLSGGGDTQYF. CDR3 DNA (partial): TGTGCCAGCAGCTTATCGGGGGGAGGAGATACG.

This clone appeared many times. Read coverage stops 3 residues before the CDR3 terminus; the germline J gene supplies the remainder. The rearrangement joins TRBV19 to TRBJ1-2, with D uncertain. Trimming took 8 bases from V and 1 from J, leaving 14 bases between them. The length of the CDR3 is 14 residues. In germline, CDR1 is LNHDA, CDR2 SQIVND (reference sequence). The CDR3: CASQDRGINYGYTF. The sequenced CDR3 bases are TGTGCCAGTCAAGACCGGGGAATTAACTATGGC.

This clone showed up just a few times. The read halts 3 residues ahead of the CDR3 end, with the missing end drawn from the germline J gene. This chain links TRBV11-3 with TRBJ2-1; D is uncertain. V lost 1 base and J lost 1, with 8 bases in between. Germline V gives CDR1 SGHNT, CDR2 YENEEA. The CDR3 has 15 amino acids. The CDR3 bases that were read are TGTGCCAGCAGCTTAGGGTCCAGTTCCTACAATGAG. It is translated as CASSLGSSSYNE. In full, the CDR3 is CASSLGSSSYNEQFF.

This clone was observed many times. The observed sequence ends 3 residues before the CDR3 terminus, with the missing tail filled in from the germline J gene. V is TRBV19 and J is TRBJ2-3; 8 bases are shared with TRBD2. The CDR3 extends over 14 amino acids. CDR1 and CDR2 from the germline V gene are LNHDA and SQIVND (reference sequence). The V and J ends lost 5 bases and 6 bases, in that order; junction bases with no gene match: 7. CDR3 in amino acids: CASSDSGMVDTQYF. CDR3 bases read: TGTGCCAGTAGTGATAGCGGGATGGTGGATACG.

This clone has just a few counts. Read coverage stops 3 residues before the CDR3 terminus; the germline J gene supplies the remainder. The chain employs TRBV7-9 and TRBJ1-1; D uncertain. The CDR3 has 14 residues. Germline assignment: CDR1 SEHNR and CDR2 FQNEAQ (reference sequence). Trimming removed 1 base from V and 5 bases from J, with 11 bases in between. The CDR3: CASSLVVGETEAFF. The CDR3 bases that were read are TGTGCCAGCAGCTTAGTGGTCGGGGAGACTGAA.

This clone was seen many times. The observed sequence ends 3 residues before the CDR3 terminus, with the missing tail filled in from the germline J gene. The chain links TRBV7-9 to TRBJ2-2; D not resolved. The CDR3 spans 14 residues. Germline assignment: CDR1 SEHNR and CDR2 FQNEAQ (reference sequence). V was clipped by 4 bases and J by 4 bases, with 10 bases between them. The CDR3 bases that were read are TGTGCCAGCAGCTCAACAGAAGCCACCGGGGAG. As protein: CASSSTEATGE. The CDR3, in full, reads CASSSTEATGELFF.